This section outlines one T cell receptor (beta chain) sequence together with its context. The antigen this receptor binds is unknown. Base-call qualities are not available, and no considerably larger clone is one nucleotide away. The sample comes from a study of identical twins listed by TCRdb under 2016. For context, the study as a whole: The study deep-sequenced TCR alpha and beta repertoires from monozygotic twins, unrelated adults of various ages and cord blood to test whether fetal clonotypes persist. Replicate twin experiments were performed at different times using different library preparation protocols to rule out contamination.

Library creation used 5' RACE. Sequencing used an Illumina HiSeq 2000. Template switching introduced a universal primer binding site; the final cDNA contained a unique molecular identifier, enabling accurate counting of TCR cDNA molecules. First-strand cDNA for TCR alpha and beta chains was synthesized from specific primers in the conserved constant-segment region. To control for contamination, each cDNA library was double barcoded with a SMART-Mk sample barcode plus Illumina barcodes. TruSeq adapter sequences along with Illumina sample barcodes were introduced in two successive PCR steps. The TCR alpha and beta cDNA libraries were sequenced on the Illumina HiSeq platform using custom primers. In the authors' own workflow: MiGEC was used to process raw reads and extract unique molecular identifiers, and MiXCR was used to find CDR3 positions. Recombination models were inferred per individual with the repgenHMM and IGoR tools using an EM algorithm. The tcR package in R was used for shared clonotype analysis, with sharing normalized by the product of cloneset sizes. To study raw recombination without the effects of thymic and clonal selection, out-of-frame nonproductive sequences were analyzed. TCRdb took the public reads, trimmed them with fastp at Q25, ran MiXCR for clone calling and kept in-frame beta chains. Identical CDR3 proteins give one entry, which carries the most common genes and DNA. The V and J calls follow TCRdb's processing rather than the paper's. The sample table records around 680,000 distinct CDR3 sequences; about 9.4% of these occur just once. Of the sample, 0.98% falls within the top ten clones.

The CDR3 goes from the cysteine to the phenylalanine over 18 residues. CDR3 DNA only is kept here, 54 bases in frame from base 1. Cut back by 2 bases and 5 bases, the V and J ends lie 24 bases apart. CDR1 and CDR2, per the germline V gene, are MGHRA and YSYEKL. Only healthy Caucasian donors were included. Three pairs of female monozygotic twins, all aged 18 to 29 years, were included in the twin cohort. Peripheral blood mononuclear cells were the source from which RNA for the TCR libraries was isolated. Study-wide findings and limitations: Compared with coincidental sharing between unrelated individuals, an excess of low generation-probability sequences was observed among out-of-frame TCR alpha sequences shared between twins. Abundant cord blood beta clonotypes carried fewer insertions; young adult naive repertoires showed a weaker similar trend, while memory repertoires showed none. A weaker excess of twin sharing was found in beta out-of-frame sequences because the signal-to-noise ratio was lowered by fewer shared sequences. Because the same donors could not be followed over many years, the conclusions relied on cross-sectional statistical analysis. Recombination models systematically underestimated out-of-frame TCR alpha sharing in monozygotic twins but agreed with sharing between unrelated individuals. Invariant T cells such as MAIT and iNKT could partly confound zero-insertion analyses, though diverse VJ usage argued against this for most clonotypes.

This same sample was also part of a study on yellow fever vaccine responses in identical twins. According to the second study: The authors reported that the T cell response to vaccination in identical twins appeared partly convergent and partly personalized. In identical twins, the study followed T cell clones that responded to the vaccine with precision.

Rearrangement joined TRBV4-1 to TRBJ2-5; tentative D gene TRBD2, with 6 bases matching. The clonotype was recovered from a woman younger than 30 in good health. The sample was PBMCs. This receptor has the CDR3 CASSQRGGRDSIGETQYF. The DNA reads TGCGCCAGCAGCCAAAGGGGAGGTAGGGACTCCATCGGGGAGACCCAGTACTTC.